A selection of T cell receptor beta chains follows, all from one sample in a study of neoadjuvant nivolumab and ipilimumab in lung cancer. Libraries were prepared by immunoSEQ multiplex PCR; TCRdb keeps only in-frame clonotypes and omits some of them. The sample carries about 8,600 clones, roughly 77% recorded once. The input for sequencing was tumor tissue, taken after neoadjuvant nivolumab, alone or with ipilimumab, at or shortly before surgery. These receptors were obtained from an adult with non-small cell lung cancer. The CDR3 runs from the conserved cysteine through the conserved F or W. A D gene is named only where the DNA matches it firmly. Clone sizes are given selectively: once, few, many, or a class where the clone is expanded.

D gene	clone size	V gene	J gene	CDR3 DNA	CDR3 protein
NA	few	TRBV7-9	TRBJ1-1	TGTGCCAGCAGCTTAGAAGGCAACACTGAAGCTTTCTTT	CASSLEGNTEAFF
NA	NA	TRBV5-1	TRBJ2-2	TGCGCCAGCAGCTTGGGGGAATGGTTTAACCCCGACACCGGGGAGCTGTTTTTT	CASSLGEWFNPDTGELFF
NA	NA	TRBV7-2	TRBJ2-1	TGTGCCAGCGGGAACAATGAGCAGTTCTTC	CASGNNEQFF
TRBD2	NA	TRBV27	TRBJ2-5	TGTGCCAGCAGTCCCCAAGCGGGAGGGAGGGTTGGGGAGACCCAGTACTTC	CASSPQAGGRVGETQYF
TRBD1	NA	TRBV6-8	TRBJ2-7	TGTGCCAGCAGTCACCGGGACAGGGCCTCCTACGAGCAGTACTTC	CASSHRDRASYEQYF
NA	once	TRBV20-1	TRBJ1-2	TGCAGTAGGGATAAGGACTATGGCTACACCTTC	CSRDKDYGYTF
NA	NA	TRBV18	TRBJ2-5	TGTGCCAGCTCAGTTCGATCGGGAGCCCAAGAGACCCAGTACTTC	CASSVRSGAQETQYF
NA	few	TRBV30	TRBJ2-1	TGTGCCTGGAGTGTACGCAGGGACTCCTACAATGAGCAGTTCTTC	CAWSVRRDSYNEQFF
NA	NA	TRBV14	TRBJ2-3	TGTGCCAGCAGCCAAGATTTGCCCGGGGGATCGCAGTATTTT	CASSQDLPGGSQYF
NA	once	TRBV18	TRBJ1-1	TGTGCCAGCTCACCAGCGGGCAGTGAAGCTTTCTTT	CASSPAGSEAFF
NA	NA	TRBV30	TRBJ2-3	TGTGCCTGGGCCCCGATGGGGGATACGCAGTATTTT	CAWAPMGDTQYF
TRBD2	NA	TRBV6-5	TRBJ2-4	TGTGCCAGCAGTTACTCAAGCCCAGGACTAGCGGGAGGGGCTTACTTC	CASSYSSPGLAGGAYF
TRBD2	NA	TRBV13	TRBJ2-7	TGTGCCAGCAGCGCCAGGCGCGGGAGGGGGTCCTACGAGCAGTACTTC	CASSARRGRGSYEQYF
NA	NA	TRBV7-2	TRBJ2-1	TGTGCCAGCAGCCGCTTTGACTTAGCCAATGAGCAGTTCTTC	CASSRFDLANEQFF
TRBD2	NA	TRBV11-2	TRBJ2-1	TGTGCCAGCAGCTTAGAACTAGCGGTATCTGAGCAGTTCTTC	CASSLELAVSEQFF
NA	NA	TRBV6-6	TRBJ2-3	TGTGCCAGCAAATCAGGGACATTAGATACGCAGTATTTT	CASKSGTLDTQYF
TRBD1	NA	TRBV10-3	TRBJ1-3	TGTGCCATCAGGGACAGGGGTGGAAACACCATATATTTT	CAIRDRGGNTIYF
NA	NA	TRBV7-2	TRBJ2-5	TGTGCCAGCAGCTTAGGAGACAGGTTCCAAGAGACCCAGTACTTC	CASSLGDRFQETQYF
NA	once	TRBV30	TRBJ2-7	TGTGCCTGGAGTAGACGATACAGGAACCACGAGCAGTACTTC	CAWSRRYRNHEQYF
TRBD2	NA	TRBV5-1	TRBJ2-1	TGCGCCAGCAGCCTACCGGGACTAGCGGGAGGGGGAACCTACAATGAGCAGTTCTTC	CASSLPGLAGGGTYNEQFF